The 31 T cell receptor beta chains given below trace back to one sample, sequenced in a study of blood T cell repertoires in COVID-19. Clones were sequenced by immunoSEQ multiplex PCR, and TCRdb holds only the in-frame ones, with some missing. Of about 84,000 clones in the sample, 83% were seen once. Sequencing input: peripheral blood. These receptors were obtained from a man older than 75 with active or convalescent COVID-19.

This chain joins TRBV11-2 and TRBJ2-2; possibly TRBD2 for D (6 bases). The CDR3 contains 17 residues. Germline lookup yields CDR1 SGHAT and CDR2 FQNNGV. The V and J ends lost 5 bases and 5 bases respectively, with 21 bases between them. CDR3 DNA sequence: TGTGCCAGCAGCCCCGGGGTGCGGACTACCAAGACCGGGGAGCTGTTTTTT. Translated: CASSPGVRTTKTGELFF.

The chain couples TRBV5-1 to TRBJ2-1, with a tentative D call TRBD2 (6 bases). V was clipped by 5 bases and J by 8 bases, with 23 bases between them. The CDR3 runs 16 residues. From germline, CDR1 is SGHRS and CDR2 YFSETQ. DNA of the CDR3: TGCGCCAGCAGACCGATCCCGACTAGTAATGAGGATGAGCAGTTCTTC. It codes for CASRPIPTSNEDEQFF.

This chain connects TRBV9 to TRBJ2-6, with unresolved D. CDR1 is SGDLS, CDR2 YYNGEE, per germline. Trimming cost V 5 bases and J 3 bases, with 12 bases left between them. The CDR3 length is 15 residues. CDR3 amino acids: CASSLLGSGANVLTF. The CDR3 coding sequence is TGTGCCAGCAGTCTTTTGGGCAGTGGGGCCAACGTCCTGACTTTC.

The chain recombines TRBV27 with TRBJ1-5; a weak D match, TRBD1 (5 bases). CDR1 is MNHEY, CDR2 SMNVEV, per germline (reference sequence). The V and J ends lost 6 bases and 7 bases respectively, with 16 bases between them. This CDR3 region has 14 residues. In DNA form, the CDR3 reads TGTGCCAGCAGAAGGGCTGGGGAGGGGCAGCCCCAGCATTTT. This gives the protein CASRRAGEGQPQHF.

To note about this clone: The sample contains more than one DNA sequence encoding this CDR3. The chain carries TRBV3-1 (or the pseudogene TRBV3-2) and TRBJ1-5; the D gene is possibly TRBD1 (5 bases). V lost 1 base, J lost 7 bases, and 11 bases lay in between. CDR1 is LGHDT, CDR2 YNNKEL, per germline (reference sequence). The CDR3 consists of 14 residues. The CDR3, as DNA: TGTGCCAGCAGCCAAGGCACTGGGGCCCAGCCCCAGCATTTT. Its protein product is CASSQGTGAQPQHF.

V and J are TRBV19 and TRBJ1-5, with D uncertain. CDR3 length: 14 residues. With 4 bases removed from V and 6 bases from J, the gap between germline ends came to 13 bases. Germline CDR1 is LNHDA and CDR2 is SQIVND (reference sequence). CDR3 amino acids: CASSRTSGTQPQHF. CDR3 coding DNA: TGTGCCAGTAGTAGAACGTCGGGTACTCAGCCCCAGCATTTT.

The V call is TRBV5-6, the J call TRBJ1-6; the D gene is possibly TRBD1 (6 bases). Germline CDR1 is SGHDT and CDR2 is YYEEEE. The CDR3 has 16 residues. V shed 5 bases and J shed 8 bases, with 20 bases lying between them. CDR3 protein: CASRPTGLGLYSPLHF. In nucleotides, the CDR3 is TGTGCCAGCAGACCTACAGGGCTGGGGTTGTATTCACCCCTCCACTTT.

The rearrangement links TRBV5-1 to TRBJ1-2; D uncertain. V lost 0 bases, J lost 6 bases, and 6 bases lay in between. The V gene's germline CDR1 is SGHRS and CDR2 YFSETQ. The CDR3 length is 12 residues. The CDR3 region is CASSLETHGYTF. DNA of the CDR3: TGCGCCAGCAGCTTGGAGACACATGGCTACACCTTC.

CDR3 in amino acids: CAWSVRELAVNRGQYF. The CDR3 nucleotides are TGTGCCTGGAGTGTAAGGGAGCTAGCGGTAAACCGAGGCCAGTACTTC. J is TRBJ2-5 and V is TRBV30, with TRBD2 matching over 7 bases. Germline V lookup: CDR1 GTSNPN, CDR2 SVGIG (reference sequence). The CDR3 sequence is 16 residues long. Trimming cost V 0 bases and J 10 bases; bases outside gene matches: 17.

V usage is TRBV18 and J usage is TRBJ1-5, with D maybe TRBD1 (5 bases). Trimming pared 6 bases from V and 0 bases from J, leaving 12 bases between. Germline V gene data show CDR1 as KGHSH and CDR2 as LQKENI. This CDR3 has 15 amino acids. CDR3 in DNA: TGTGCCAGCTCTCCGACAGCGAATAGCAATCAGCCCCAGCATTTT. It codes for CASSPTANSNQPQHF.

The chain uses TRBV27 and TRBJ1-5, with 8 positions matching TRBD1. Germline V gene sequence: CDR1 MNHEY, CDR2 SMNVEV (reference sequence). The CDR3 has 14 amino acids. V shed 7 bases and J 6 bases; nucleotides not matched to a gene: 8. The CDR3 region is CASKITGGGQPQHF. The CDR3 region has the DNA TGTGCCAGCAAGATCACAGGGGGAGGTCAGCCCCAGCATTTT.

The CDR3 DNA reads TGTGCCAGCAGCCCGGGACAGAAACAAGAGACCCAGTACTTC. It specifies CASSPGQKQETQYF. The chain recombines TRBV25-1 with TRBJ2-5, with 7 bases identical to TRBD1. This CDR3 comprises 14 residues. Germline lookup yields CDR1 MGHDK and CDR2 SYGVNS. With 6 bases clipped from V and 2 bases from J, the junction kept 6 bases outside the gene matches.

The chain employs TRBV5-4 and TRBJ1-1, with D perhaps matching TRBD1 (5 bases). Looked up from germline, CDR1 is SGHNT and CDR2 is YYREEE (reference sequence). CDR3 length: 17 residues. Trimming took 4 bases from V and 1 from J, leaving 20 bases between them. CDR3 bases: TGTGCCAGCAGCCCCTTTGTAGCGGGGACGGGGAACACTGAAGCTTTCTTT. Its translation: CASSPFVAGTGNTEAFF.

V gene TRBV5-5 combines with J gene TRBJ2-3; 10 positions match TRBD1. Looked up from germline, CDR1 is SGHKS and CDR2 is YYEKEE (reference sequence). J was trimmed by 1 base and V by 2 bases; bases with no gene match: 1. The CDR3 has 15 residues. CDR3 DNA sequence: TGTGCCAGCAGCTTCGGGACAGGGGGCACAGATACGCAGTATTTT. It codes for CASSFGTGGTDTQYF.

The chain couples TRBV7-7 to TRBJ1-1; D gene unclear. Germline CDR1 is SSHAT and CDR2 is FNYEAQ (reference sequence). Deletions cut 3 bases from V and 1 base from J, with 6 bases between. This CDR3 comprises 13 residues. Here the CDR3 reads CASSLDSNTEAFF. In DNA, the CDR3 is TGTGCCAGCAGCTTGGACTCGAACACTGAAGCTTTCTTT. Full variable domain (outside the CDR3, taken from reference TRBV7-7 and TRBJ1-1): GAGVSQSPRYKVTKRGQDVTLRCDPISSHATLYWYQQALGQGPEFLTYFNYEAQPDKSGLPSDRFSAERPEGSISTLTIQRTEQRDSAMYRCASSLDSNTEAFFGQGTRLTVV.

The chain joins TRBV10-2 to TRBJ1-1; 10 bases align to TRBD1. CDR1 is WSHSY, CDR2 SAAADI, per germline. With 2 bases clipped from V and 5 bases from J, the junction kept 11 bases outside the gene matches. The CDR3 has 17 amino acids. CDR3 region: CASSEPHGDRGGTEAFF. The DNA for the CDR3 is TGCGCCAGCAGTGAGCCCCATGGGGACAGGGGTGGAACTGAAGCTTTCTTT.

This clone was seen only once. The chain has TRBV18 and TRBJ1-5, with D possibly TRBD1 on 6 matching bases. V gave up 4 bases and J gave up 5 bases, with 9 bases separating them. Germline V gives CDR1 KGHSH, CDR2 LQKENI. The CDR3 runs 13 residues. The CDR3 is CASSQNRDQPQHF. The CDR3 nucleotides read TGTGCCAGCTCACAGAACAGGGATCAGCCCCAGCATTTT.

V and J are TRBV30 and TRBJ1-1; 7 nucleotides agree with TRBD1. The CDR3 contains 11 residues. Losses at the gene ends were 2 bases for V and 8 bases for J; bases not matched to a gene: 2. Germline V gene sequence: CDR1 GTSNPN, CDR2 SVGIG (reference sequence). Here the CDR3 reads CAWSLDREAFF. The CDR3 nucleotides read TGTGCCTGGAGTCTGGACAGGGAAGCTTTCTTT.

J is TRBJ1-2 and V is TRBV7-9; TRBD1 is a possible D gene (6 bases). V was clipped by 5 bases and J by 7 bases, with 14 bases between them. The CDR3 is made up of 13 amino acids. Germline values: CDR1 SEHNR, CDR2 FQNEAQ (reference sequence). CDR3 DNA sequence: TGTGCCAGCAGCCGTGAACAGGGTCGTGGCTACACCTTC. This codes for CASSREQGRGYTF.

The chain joins TRBV27 to TRBJ2-7; TRBD2 matches at 13 bases. Germline values: CDR1 MNHEY, CDR2 SMNVEV (reference sequence). The CDR3 totals 17 residues. V was pared by 5 bases and J by 5 bases, with 12 bases of the junction left unmatched. The CDR3 DNA reads TGTGCCAGCAGTAGAGGACTAGCGGGGGCCCTGGGAGACGAGCAGTACTTC. Residues: CASSRGLAGALGDEQYF.

The CDR3 loop is CASSPLSGVTDTQYF. DNA for the CDR3: TGTGCCAGCAGCCCCCTTAGCGGGGTGACAGATACGCAGTATTTT. J is TRBJ2-3 and V is TRBV9, with 8 bases identical to TRBD2. This CDR3 contains 15 residues. Germline CDR1 is SGDLS and CDR2 is YYNGEE. V was clipped by 4 bases and J by 3 bases; unmatched bases: 7. Based on the CDR3 plus reference TRBV9 and TRBJ2-3, the full variable domain is DSGVTQTPKHLITATGQRVTLRCSPRSGDLSVYWYQQSLDQGLQFLIQYYNGEERAKGNILERFSAQQFPDLHSELNLSSLELGDSALYFCASSPLSGVTDTQYFGPGTRLTVL.

The chain uses TRBV14 and TRBJ1-3; a possible D gene is TRBD1 (5 bases). V dropped 4 bases and J dropped 4 bases, with 11 bases sitting between them. CDR3 length: 14 amino acids. Per germline, CDR1 SGHDN and CDR2 FVKESK. CDR3 coding DNA: TGTGCCAGCAGCCCCACTTGGGGCGGAAACACCATATATTTT. Translated, it gives CASSPTWGGNTIYF. Based on the CDR3 plus reference TRBV14 and TRBJ1-3, the full variable domain is EAGVTQFPSHSVIEKGQTVTLRCDPISGHDNLYWYRRVMGKEIKFLLHFVKESKQDESGMPNNRFLAERTGGTYSTLKVQPAELEDSGVYFCASSPTWGGNTIYFGEGSWLTVV.

The CDR3 nucleotides read TGTGCCAGTAGTATCGTCTACAATGAGCAGTTCTTC. Residues: CASSIVYNEQFF. The gene calls are TRBV19 and TRBJ2-1, with unresolved D. This CDR3 is 12 amino acids long. Between the trimmed V and J ends, which lost 3 bases and 3 bases, there was a span of 3 bases. CDR1 is LNHDA and CDR2 is SQIVND in the germline V gene (reference sequence).

The V gene is TRBV18, the J gene TRBJ1-1; 9 nucleotides agree with TRBD1. With 6 bases clipped from V and 2 bases from J, the junction kept 7 bases outside the gene matches. This CDR3 has 15 residues. Germline V gene lookup returns CDR1 KGHSH and CDR2 LQKENI. The CDR3 region has the DNA TGTGCCAGCTCGCTGGGACAGGGTGGAAACACTGAAGCTTTCTTT. As protein: CASSLGQGGNTEAFF.

The rearrangement joins TRBV30 to TRBJ1-6; 7 bases are shared with TRBD1. The CDR3 extends over 14 amino acids. Germline assignment: CDR1 GTSNPN and CDR2 SVGIG (reference sequence). V shed 0 bases and J 7 bases; nucleotides not matched to a gene: 3. The CDR3 protein is CAWSVTGVNSPLHF. In nucleotides, the CDR3 is TGTGCCTGGAGTGTAACAGGGGTAAATTCACCCCTCCACTTT.

The V and J genes are TRBV24-1 and TRBJ2-6; possible D gene TRBD2, 6 bases. V was pared by 4 bases and J by 16 bases, with 13 bases between. Germline CDR1 is KGHDR and CDR2 is SFDVKD. The CDR3 is 12 residues long. The DNA of the CDR3 is TGTGCCACCAGTGACCCTACGGGAGTACTGACTTTC. Amino acids: CATSDPTGVLTF.

This clone appeared a single time. The gene calls are TRBV30 and TRBJ2-1; 8 bases agree with TRBD2. CDR1 is GTSNPN and CDR2 is SVGIG in the germline V gene (reference sequence). The length of the CDR3 is 15 residues. The ends lost 2 bases at V and 8 bases at J; junction bases unmatched: 11. The CDR3 reads CAWSPLTGGPYEQFF. DNA of the CDR3: TGTGCCTGGAGTCCTCTAACGGGAGGGCCATATGAGCAGTTCTTC.

The CDR3 nucleotides are TGTGCCAGTAGTAAAAGGGGTGGGGACAGCAACAATGAGCAGTTCTTC. It is translated as CASSKRGGDSNNEQFF. The V call is TRBV19, the J call TRBJ2-1; 7 nucleotides line up with TRBD1. Germline CDR1 LNHDA, CDR2 SQIVND (reference sequence). The CDR3 loop spans 16 amino acids. V gave up 4 bases and J gave up 5 bases; unmatched junction bases: 11.

The CDR3 DNA reads TGTGCCAGCAGCCTTCGGGGGGAAAAACTGTTTTTT. Protein sequence: CASSLRGEKLFF. V and J are TRBV3-1 (or the pseudogene TRBV3-2) and TRBJ1-4; tentatively, D is TRBD1 (5 bases). This CDR3 region has 12 residues. Trimming removed 4 bases from V and 8 bases from J, with 8 bases in between. Germline CDR1 LGHDT, CDR2 YNNKEL (reference sequence).

The chain employs TRBV4-1 and TRBJ2-4; 7 nucleotides line up with TRBD1. The CDR3 contains 17 residues. Germline V gene sequence: CDR1 MGHRA, CDR2 YSYEKL. V was pared by 2 bases and J by 0 bases, with 7 bases of the junction left unmatched. Here the CDR3 DNA reads TGCGCCAGCAGCCAACCTTGGGCAGGGGGAGCCAAAAACATTCAGTACTTC. It yields the protein CASSQPWAGGAKNIQYF.

This clone was observed a handful of times. This CDR3 is CASSKRTGGSGYGYTF. The DNA of the CDR3 is TGTGCCAGCAGTAAGAGGACAGGGGGTAGCGGCTATGGCTACACCTTC. V usage is TRBV2 and J usage is TRBJ1-2; 10 positions agree with TRBD1. CDR1 is SNHLY, CDR2 FYNNEI, per germline. The trim removed 5 bases at V and 4 bases at J, leaving 10 bases unmatched. CDR3 size: 16 residues.